These T cell receptor beta chains were read from a single sample in a study of blood T cell repertoires in COVID-19. The repertoire was sequenced with immunoSEQ multiplex PCR; TCRdb's copy has only in-frame clones and lacks some. The data hold over 250,000 clones, with around nine tenths observed a single time. The sequencing input was peripheral blood. These receptors were obtained from a man aged 40-55 years who had recovered from COVID-19. Each CDR3 is given with its conserved first and last residue. A D gene is named only where the DNA matches it firmly. Not every row has a clone size; where given, it reads once, few, many or a size class.

V,D,size,J,CDR3
TRBV14,TRBD2,NA,TRBJ2-7,CASSQVATSPYEQYF
TRBV5-4,NA,NA,TRBJ2-5,CASSPGRGGAGETQYF
TRBV29-1,TRBD1,NA,TRBJ1-2,CSTDRVDYGYTF
TRBV29-1,NA,NA,TRBJ2-7,CSATRTGTPRQQYF
TRBV11-2,NA,NA,TRBJ1-2,CASSAGQANYGYTF
TRBV20-1,NA,NA,TRBJ1-4,CTSLREKLFF
TRBV6-6,TRBD2,once,TRBJ2-2,CASSRTGTSGRAGELFF
TRBV11-2,NA,NA,TRBJ1-6,CASSPPGGRTSPLHF
TRBV3-1/TRBV3-2,NA,NA,TRBJ2-3,CASSQEGRRTTHMDTQYF
TRBV24-1,TRBD1,NA,TRBJ2-1,CATSDSGQGRDNEQFF
TRBV27,TRBD1,once,TRBJ2-1,CASSLSGQGQVPYNEQFF
TRBV6-2/TRBV6-3,TRBD2,NA,TRBJ2-5,CASSFLEVERGRKETQYF
TRBV30,TRBD1,once,TRBJ2-7,CAWAVDRVAYEQYF
TRBV12-3/TRBV12-4,TRBD2,NA,TRBJ2-1,CASRKGLAGEQFF
TRBV3-1/TRBV3-2,TRBD2,NA,TRBJ2-3,CASSQESLAGVADTQYF
TRBV2,TRBD2,NA,TRBJ2-3,CASRQSGTIDTQYF
TRBV10-3,NA,NA,TRBJ1-1,CAIRGSSEAFF
TRBV4-3,TRBD1,NA,TRBJ2-7,CASSQGTGEPYEQYF
TRBV7-2,NA,once,TRBJ2-7,CASSLEKLAVYEQYF